Below are 20 T cell receptor beta chains sequenced from a single sample in a study of siplizumab effects on memory and regulatory T cells. The repertoire was sequenced with immunoSEQ multiplex PCR; TCRdb's copy has only in-frame clones and lacks some. This table holds under 100,000 clones, approximately 88% found once. The sample consisted of Tregs sorted from blood. These receptor sequences come from a human donor in good health.

The genes are TRBV19 and TRBJ1-3; D is ambiguous. Germline CDR1 and CDR2: LNHDA and SQIVND (reference sequence). This CDR3 contains 15 residues. Trimming shortened V by 3 bases and J by 2 bases, and 11 bases separated the two germline ends. In nucleotides, the CDR3 is TGTGCCAGTAGTATCGGCGACGGCACTGGAAACACCATATATTTT. It yields the protein CASSIGDGTGNTIYF.

The chain links TRBV6-1 to TRBJ1-2; no clear D. Trimming cost V 2 bases and J 8 bases, with 12 bases left between them. This CDR3 region has 13 residues. Germline V lookup: CDR1 MNHNS, CDR2 SASEGT. CDR3 residues: CASSETGYRGYTF. The CDR3 nucleotides read TGTGCCAGCAGTGAAACGGGGTATCGGGGCTACACCTTC.

V usage is TRBV2 and J usage is TRBJ1-6, with D possibly being TRBD1 (5 bases). CDR3 length equals 16 residues. The germline gives CDR1 SNHLY, CDR2 FYNNEI. V was cut by 4 bases and J by 0 bases, with 10 bases left in between. DNA for the CDR3: TGTGCCAGCAGTGTCGGGGGGAGCTCCTATAATTCACCCCTCCACTTT. Protein sequence: CASSVGGSSYNSPLHF.

The gene calls are TRBV10-3 and TRBJ2-5; possibly TRBD2 for D (5 bases). The CDR3 consists of 15 residues. Germline V gives CDR1 ENHRY, CDR2 SYGVKD. Between the trimmed V and J ends, which lost 0 bases and 3 bases, there was a span of 11 bases. This CDR3 reads CAISESRGFEETQYF. The CDR3 nucleotides read TGTGCCATCAGTGAGTCCCGGGGATTCGAAGAGACCCAGTACTTC.

In this sample, this clone turned up a few times. The V gene is TRBV7-8, the J gene TRBJ1-1; no reliable D call. Looked up from germline, CDR1 is SGHVS and CDR2 is FQNEAQ. Trimming removed 2 bases at V and 1 base at J, with 5 bases between. CDR3 length equals 13 residues. CDR3: CASSLLGNTEAFF. The CDR3 nucleotides read TGTGCCAGCAGCTTATTGGGGAACACTGAAGCTTTCTTT.

The chain combines TRBV5-1 with TRBJ2-1; 7 nucleotides agree with TRBD2. This CDR3 is 14 amino acids long. CDR1 SGHRS and CDR2 YFSETQ come from the germline V gene. Trimming at V came to 1 base and at J to 5 bases, leaving 3 bases not matched to a gene. Written as DNA, the CDR3 is TGCGCCAGCAGCTTGTGGCTAGCGGACAATGAGCAGTTCTTC. Protein: CASSLWLADNEQFF.

Here the CDR3 reads CASSRTSGGASRTGELFF. The CDR3, as DNA: TGTGCCAGCAGTCGCACTAGCGGGGGGGCCAGTAGGACCGGGGAGCTGTTTTTT. The gene calls are TRBV7-9 and TRBJ2-2, with TRBD2 identical over 13 bases. V dropped 6 bases and J dropped 5; count of bases not matched to a gene: 12. CDR1 is SEHNR, CDR2 FQNEAQ, per germline (reference sequence). The CDR3 loop spans 18 amino acids.

The chain has TRBV6-5 and TRBJ1-2, with D tentatively TRBD1 (5 bases). The V gene lost 2 bases and the J gene lost 3 bases, with 10 bases spanning the gap. CDR3 length: 14 residues. Looked up from germline, CDR1 is MNHEY and CDR2 is SVGAGI. The DNA for the CDR3 is TGTGCCAGCAGTTACAAGGGGCGGCACTATGGCTACACCTTC. Amino acids: CASSYKGRHYGYTF.

This clone came up once. The genes are TRBV9 and TRBJ2-3; D is ambiguous. V dropped 2 bases and J dropped 1 base, with 11 bases sitting between them. This CDR3 spans 15 amino acids. Germline-derived CDR1 and CDR2 are SGDLS and YYNGEE. This CDR3 reads CASSVLSAGTDTQYF. The CDR3 coding sequence is TGTGCCAGCAGCGTTCTGTCTGCGGGCACAGATACGCAGTATTTT. Full variable domain (remainder filled in from reference TRBV9 and TRBJ2-3): DSGVTQTPKHLITATGQRVTLRCSPRSGDLSVYWYQQSLDQGLQFLIQYYNGEERAKGNILERFSAQQFPDLHSELNLSSLELGDSALYFCASSVLSAGTDTQYFGPGTRLTVL.

Written as DNA, the CDR3 is TGTGCCAGCTCACCGAGCAGGGGGCAGAATTACTCTGGGGCCAACGTCCTGACTTTC. This encodes CASSPSRGQNYSGANVLTF. V usage is TRBV18 and J usage is TRBJ2-6, with 8 bases matching TRBD1. Germline V gene data show CDR1 as KGHSH and CDR2 as LQKENI. The CDR3 consists of 19 residues. V shed 3 bases, J shed 0 bases, and the junction held 10 bases outside the gene matches.

The chain links TRBV6-1 to TRBJ1-2; TRBD1 aligns across 10 bases. Trimming took 4 bases from V and 4 from J; bases not matched to a gene: 6. This CDR3 is built from 15 residues. The germline CDR1 and CDR2 sequences are MNHNS and SASEGT. CDR3 region: CASSAGTGVGYGYTF. The CDR3 bases are TGTGCCAGCAGTGCTGGGACAGGGGTTGGCTATGGCTACACCTTC.

CDR3 in amino acids: CASSLDAANAFF. CDR3 nucleotides: TGCGCCAGCAGCTTGGATGCGGCAAATGCTTTCTTT. V is TRBV5-1 and J is TRBJ1-1; no definite D call. CDR3 size: 12 residues. Germline values: CDR1 SGHRS, CDR2 YFSETQ. V was shortened by 0 bases and J by 11 bases, with 11 bases between the two germline ends.

The rearrangement joins TRBV7-2 to TRBJ1-4, with 7 positions matching TRBD1. The germline CDR1 and CDR2 sequences are SGHTA and FQGNSA. This CDR3 has 14 amino acids. Trimming took 5 bases from V and 4 from J; bases not matched to a gene: 4. In DNA, the CDR3 is TGTGCCAGCAGCGCGCAGGGGGTTAATGAAAAACTGTTTTTT. Its protein product is CASSAQGVNEKLFF.

V is TRBV28 and J is TRBJ1-4; TRBD1 agrees at 12 bases. J was trimmed by 8 bases and V by 2 bases; bases with no gene match: 15. Germline V lookup: CDR1 MDHEN, CDR2 SYDVKM. CDR3 length: 19 amino acids. In DNA, the CDR3 is TGTGCCAGCAGTTTAGGCTCCGGGACAGGGGGCGCGTTTAGGGAAAAACTGTTTTTT. Protein product: CASSLGSGTGGAFREKLFF.

CDR3 loop: CASSSGTGRSSSYEQYF. The CDR3 coding sequence is TGCGCCAGCAGCTCCGGGACAGGGCGGTCAAGTTCCTACGAGCAGTACTTC. The V and J genes are TRBV5-1 and TRBJ2-7; TRBD1 agrees at 9 bases. This CDR3 contains 17 residues. Germline V gives CDR1 SGHRS, CDR2 YFSETQ. V dropped 3 bases and J dropped 1; count of bases not matched to a gene: 11. Full variable domain (missing parts from reference TRBV5-1 and TRBJ2-7): KAGVTQTPRYLIKTRGQQVTLSCSPISGHRSVSWYQQTPGQGLQFLFEYFSETQRNKGNFPGRFSGRQFSNSRSEMNVSTLELGDSALYLCASSSGTGRSSSYEQYFGPGTRLTVT.

V usage is TRBV25-1 and J usage is TRBJ2-6; TRBD2 is a possible D gene (7 bases). Germline V gene data show CDR1 as MGHDK and CDR2 as SYGVNS. V was pared by 0 bases and J by 2 bases, with 14 bases between. The CDR3 has 18 amino acids. The CDR3 sequence: CASSEYGGRATGANVLTF. CDR3 coding DNA: TGTGCCAGCAGTGAATACGGGGGGCGCGCTACTGGGGCCAACGTCCTGACTTTC.

The V and J genes are TRBV9 and TRBJ2-7; no definite D call. V gave up 0 bases and J gave up 0 bases, with 7 bases separating them. Germline V gives CDR1 SGDLS, CDR2 YYNGEE. CDR3 length: 14 amino acids. The chain's CDR3 is CASSVGSASYEQYF. The CDR3 DNA reads as TGTGCCAGCAGCGTAGGCTCAGCCTCCTACGAGCAGTACTTC. The entire variable domain, with the rest obtained from reference TRBV9 and TRBJ2-7, is as follows: DSGVTQTPKHLITATGQRVTLRCSPRSGDLSVYWYQQSLDQGLQFLIQYYNGEERAKGNILERFSAQQFPDLHSELNLSSLELGDSALYFCASSVGSASYEQYFGPGTRLTVT.

This clone was recorded once. The chain combines TRBV5-1 with TRBJ2-2; 13 positions match TRBD2. Germline V gives CDR1 SGHRS, CDR2 YFSETQ. CDR3 length: 21 residues. The ends lost 7 bases at V and 1 base at J; junction bases unmatched: 19. The CDR3 DNA sequence: TGCGCCAGCCGCCGTGGCTATGGACTAGCGGGGGCCAGGGGGAACACCGGGGAGCTGTTTTTT. Encoded protein: CASRRGYGLAGARGNTGELFF.

The J gene is TRBJ1-2, the V gene TRBV7-9; TRBD1 might be the D (5 bases). This CDR3 comprises 13 residues. Trimming removed 0 bases from V and 12 bases from J, with 14 bases in between. Germline lookup yields CDR1 SEHNR and CDR2 FQNEAQ (reference sequence). Here the CDR3 DNA reads TGTGCCAGCAGCTTAGCGCACTGGGGCGAGGACACCTTC. This gives the protein CASSLAHWGEDTF. The full variable domain, in which reference TRBV7-9 and TRBJ1-2 provide the parts outside the CDR3, is DTGVSQNPRHKITKRGQNVTFRCDPISEHNRLYWYRQTLGQGPEFLTYFQNEAQLEKSRLLSDRFSAERPKGSFSTLEIQRTEQGDSAMYLCASSLAHWGEDTFGSGTRLTVV.

This chain uses TRBV28 with TRBJ1-4; 9 bases match TRBD1. The CDR3 contains 15 residues. CDR1 is MDHEN, CDR2 SYDVKM, per germline. With V trimmed by 5 bases and J by 8 bases, 9 bases remained unmatched. The CDR3 nucleotides are TGTGCCAGCAGTCCGGGGGACAGGGTACGGGAAAAACTGTTTTTT. Encoded protein: CASSPGDRVREKLFF.